This T cell receptor beta chain was captured in a study of cytomegalovirus exposure and HLA in healthy donors. In germline, CDR1 is MGHRA, CDR2 YSYEKL. This CDR3 has 14 amino acids. The J segment lost 4 bases and the V segment lost 4 bases, leaving 5 bases of the junction unmatched. PCR was performed using 60 Vbeta and 13 Jbeta primers. TCRdb's copy holds only in-frame clones and misses some; the assay was immunoSEQ multiplex PCR. The sample includes some 110,000 clones, about four fifths seen only once; the top ten take roughly 13%. Concerning this clone itself: What it recognizes is unknown.

Study results and limitations: Most CMV-associated TCR beta chains appeared HLA-restricted in a later analysis. The study labeled roughly 160 TCR beta chains cytomegalovirus-associated.

The gene calls are TRBV4-1 and TRBJ2-3, with 7 bases fitting TRBD2. Material for sequencing was PBMCs. This TCR derives from a woman in her fifties or sixties in good health and CMV-seropositive. Here the CDR3 DNA reads TGCGCCAGCAGCCCTAACCTAGCGGCAGATACGCAGTATTTT. Protein product: CASSPNLAADTQYF.